A selection of T cell receptor beta chains follows, all from one sample in a study of CD8 T cells in ankylosing spondylitis. TCRdb re-called the 5' RACE reads with MiXCR, one entry per CDR3 protein. Of approximately 200,000 distinct CDR3 sequences listed, approximately 12% were seen once; the top ten hold roughly 11%. Sample: blood, either unsorted or a sorted T cell fraction (not recorded which). The receptor set was obtained from a female donor with ankylosing spondylitis or in good health (not recorded which). Both conserved end residues are part of each CDR3. The D gene is left open where the match is weak. The size of a clone is reported for some rows only, either as once, few or many, or as a class for expanded clones.

abundance: many
v_gene: TRBV11-3
j_gene: TRBJ2-3
d_gene: .
CDR3aa: CASSFKGTYTDTQYF
CDR3nt: TGTGCCAGCAGCTTCAAGGGAACATACACAGATACGCAGTATTTT

abundance: many
v_gene: TRBV4-3
j_gene: TRBJ1-2
d_gene: TRBD1
CDR3aa: CASSQGQGKLRDGYTF
CDR3nt: TGCGCCAGCAGCCAAGGACAGGGAAAATTAAGGGATGGCTACACCTTC

abundance: many
v_gene: TRBV5-1
j_gene: TRBJ2-3
d_gene: .
CDR3aa: CASSSGRLLVTDTQYF
CDR3nt: TGCGCCAGCAGTTCTGGGAGGCTGCTCGTCACAGATACGCAGTATTTT

abundance: many
v_gene: TRBV3-1
j_gene: TRBJ2-3
d_gene: .
CDR3aa: CASSQGISTDTQYF
CDR3nt: TGTGCCAGCAGCCAAGGGATCAGCACAGATACGCAGTATTTT

abundance: .
v_gene: TRBV5-1
j_gene: TRBJ2-7
d_gene: TRBD1
CDR3aa: CASSLAQGLDYEQYF
CDR3nt: TGCGCCAGCAGCTTGGCACAGGGGTTAGATTACGAGCAGTACTTC

abundance: many
v_gene: TRBV5-1
j_gene: TRBJ2-5
d_gene: .
CDR3aa: CASSSLGEETQYF
CDR3nt: TGCGCCAGCAGCTCTCTTGGCGAAGAGACCCAGTACTTC

abundance: many
v_gene: TRBV6-2/TRBV6-3
j_gene: TRBJ1-5
d_gene: .
CDR3aa: CASSYSKWRSNQPQHF
CDR3nt: TGTGCCAGCAGTTACTCAAAGTGGCGGTCCAATCAGCCCCAGCATTTT

abundance: many
v_gene: TRBV3-1
j_gene: TRBJ2-1
d_gene: TRBD2
CDR3aa: CASQNAGGLDEQFF
CDR3nt: TGTGCCAGCCAGAACGCGGGAGGGTTGGATGAGCAGTTCTTC

abundance: few
v_gene: TRBV5-5
j_gene: TRBJ1-2
d_gene: .
CDR3aa: CASSPGAGRTNYGYTF
CDR3nt: TGTGCCAGCAGCCCGGGAGCAGGACGTACTAACTATGGCTACACCTTC

abundance: many
v_gene: TRBV28
j_gene: TRBJ2-2
d_gene: .
CDR3aa: CASVLGVPGTGELFF
CDR3nt: TGTGCCAGCGTGTTAGGTGTCCCGGGGACCGGGGAGCTGTTTTTT

abundance: .
v_gene: TRBV6-2/TRBV6-3
j_gene: TRBJ2-5
d_gene: TRBD2
CDR3aa: CASKLAGEETQYF
CDR3nt: TGTGCCAGCAAACTAGCGGGAGAAGAGACCCAGTACTTC

abundance: .
v_gene: TRBV5-1
j_gene: TRBJ1-2
d_gene: .
CDR3aa: CASSADGEFYGYTF
CDR3nt: TGCGCCAGCAGCGCCGACGGAGAGTTCTATGGCTACACCTTC

abundance: many
v_gene: TRBV5-1
j_gene: TRBJ1-2
d_gene: TRBD1
CDR3aa: CASSLAGGGDGYTF
CDR3nt: TGCGCCAGCAGCTTGGCAGGGGGCGGAGATGGCTACACCTTC

abundance: few
v_gene: TRBV20-1
j_gene: TRBJ2-1
d_gene: .
CDR3aa: CSARDPRGGYNEQFF
CDR3nt: TGCAGTGCTAGAGACCCCAGGGGGGGGTACAATGAGCAGTTCTTC

abundance: .
v_gene: TRBV15
j_gene: TRBJ2-4
d_gene: .
CDR3aa: CATGIGAELAKNIQYF
CDR3nt: TGTGCCACCGGAATTGGGGCAGAGTTAGCCAAAAACATTCAGTACTTC

abundance: many
v_gene: TRBV5-1
j_gene: TRBJ2-3
d_gene: .
CDR3aa: CASSSQSTDTQYF
CDR3nt: TGCGCCAGCAGCTCTCAGAGCACAGATACGCAGTATTTT

abundance: many
v_gene: TRBV28
j_gene: TRBJ1-1
d_gene: .
CDR3aa: CASTWLRNTEAFF
CDR3nt: TGTGCCAGCACCTGGCTAAGGAACACTGAAGCTTTCTTT

abundance: few
v_gene: TRBV12-3/TRBV12-4
j_gene: TRBJ2-7
d_gene: .
CDR3aa: CASSSGRSHEQYF
CDR3nt: TGTGCCAGCAGCTCCGGCCGTAGCCACGAGCAGTACTTC